These 8 T cell receptor beta chains were sequenced from one sample in a study of immune heterogeneity within non-small cell lung tumors. A first 10-cycle multiplex round used 32 V-gene and 13 J-gene primers on TCR beta CDR3. TCRdb analysed the multiplex PCR reads with MiXCR anew, one entry per CDR3 protein. Of about 5,700 distinct CDR3 sequences listed, around 20% are singletons. Samples each supplied around 630 ng of bulk tumor genomic DNA as template. Several biopsies were spaced far apart within each primary tumor and obtained as surgery took place. The study enrolled patients with untreated, newly diagnosed non-small cell lung cancer who underwent curative surgery. Sequences were obtained from lung tumor tissue. Source of these receptors: a woman aged 55 to 70 with non-small cell lung cancer.

There are many counts of this clonotype. The chain joins TRBV3-1 to TRBJ1-1; D possibly corresponds to TRBD1 (6 bases). From germline, CDR1 is LGHDT and CDR2 YNNKEL (reference sequence). CDR3 size: 15 residues. V lost 0 bases to trimming and J lost 1 base, with 9 bases between them. CDR3 protein: CASSQDGGQNTEAFF. CDR3 bases: TGTGCCAGCAGCCAAGATGGGGGGCAGAACACTGAAGCTTTCTTT.

This clonotype is categorized as medium-sized. J is TRBJ1-2 and V is TRBV7-2; possibly TRBD1 for D (6 bases). Germline values: CDR1 SGHTA, CDR2 FQGNSA. V was trimmed by 6 bases and J by 2 bases, leaving 16 bases between them. This CDR3 has 15 amino acids. The CDR3 loop is CASRPQGILNYGYTF. CDR3 DNA sequence: TGTGCCAGCAGACCTCAGGGGATTCTAAACTATGGCTACACCTTC.

About this clonotype itself: Germline is not matched at one junction end, which may reflect a read error. V and J are TRBV6-5 and TRBJ2-7, with a tentative D call TRBD1 (5 bases). CDR1 and CDR2 (germline): MNHEY, SVGAGI. This CDR3 comprises 15 residues. The CDR3 DNA reads as TGCGCCAGCAGTTTAACAGGAAAGGGTATACACGAGCAGTACTTC. As protein: CASSLTGKGIHEQYF.

A remark on this clonotype: This may be a read error, as it is one base from a much larger clone. It is unclear where the CDR3 begins or ends on the DNA, so no DNA is shown, and the CDR3 is as TCRdb lists it. The chain joins TRBV20-1 to TRBJ1-5. Both ends counted, the CDR3 spans 13 residues. Germline V gene data show CDR1 as DFQATT and CDR2 as SNEGSKA (reference sequence). The CDR3 loop is CSAILAVVQPQHF.

Comment on this clonotype: Given a much more abundant clone one base away, this may be a read error. The chain carries TRBV19 and TRBJ1-5; 8 positions match TRBD1. CDR3 size: 15 residues. Germline-derived CDR1 and CDR2 are LNHDA and SQIVND (reference sequence). The CDR3 sequence is CSSTTDRGGGQPQHF. The DNA for the CDR3 is TGTTCCAGTACCACCGACAGGGGCGGGGGTCAGCCCCAGCATTTT.

This clonotype was observed many times. The J gene is TRBJ2-3, the V gene TRBV4-1, with D perhaps matching TRBD2 (6 bases). The CDR3 loop spans 17 amino acids. The germline V and J ends were trimmed by 0 bases and 3 bases, with 16 bases remaining between them. CDR1 MGHRA and CDR2 YSYEKL come from the germline V gene. CDR3 sequence: CASSQEGSTSSTDTQYF. CDR3 nucleotides: TGCGCCAGCAGCCAAGAAGGCTCGACTAGTTCGACAGATACGCAGTATTTT.

The table lists this clonotype with many counts. In DNA form, the CDR3 reads TGCGCCAGCAGCGGCGGACAGCCTCAAGAGACCCAGTACTTC. Its translation: CASSGGQPQETQYF. The chain combines TRBV5-1 with TRBJ2-5, with a weak D call TRBD1 (6 bases). The germline V and J ends were trimmed by 4 bases and 2 bases, with 12 bases remaining between them. CDR1 is SGHRS and CDR2 is YFSETQ in the germline V gene. The CDR3 length is 14 residues.

This clonotype was observed a few times. The J gene is TRBJ2-3, the V gene TRBV11-1; weak D call: TRBD2 (7 bases). The CDR3 covers 15 residues. Germline CDR1 is SGHAT and CDR2 is FQDESV (reference sequence). V lost 1 base and J 6 bases, leaving 14 bases between the germline ends. CDR3 region: CASSLVGGLPDTQYF. The CDR3, as DNA: TGTGCCAGCAGCTTAGTGGGGGGGCTCCCCGATACGCAGTATTTT.